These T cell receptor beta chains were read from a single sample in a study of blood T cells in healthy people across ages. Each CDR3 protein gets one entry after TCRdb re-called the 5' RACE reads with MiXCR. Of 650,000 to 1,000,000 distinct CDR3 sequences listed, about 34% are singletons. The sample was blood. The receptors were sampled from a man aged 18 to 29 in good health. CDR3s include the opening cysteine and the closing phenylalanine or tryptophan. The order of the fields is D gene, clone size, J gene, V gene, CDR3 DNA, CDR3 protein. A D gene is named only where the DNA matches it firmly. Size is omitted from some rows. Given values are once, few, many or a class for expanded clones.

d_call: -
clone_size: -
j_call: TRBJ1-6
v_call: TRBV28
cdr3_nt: TGTGCCACCGACGGACGGACAAATTCACCCCTCCACTTT
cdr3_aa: CATDGRTNSPLHF

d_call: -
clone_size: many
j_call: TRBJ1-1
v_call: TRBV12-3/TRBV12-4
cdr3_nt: TGTGCCAGCAGTCTCTTAGGGGTCAACACTGAAGCTTTCTTT
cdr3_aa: CASSLLGVNTEAFF

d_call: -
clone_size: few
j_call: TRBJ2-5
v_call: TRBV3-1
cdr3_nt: TGTGCCAGCAGCCGAACACAGGGAAGGTTAGGAGAGACCCAGTACTTC
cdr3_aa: CASSRTQGRLGETQYF

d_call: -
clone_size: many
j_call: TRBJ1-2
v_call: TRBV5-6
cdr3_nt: TGTGCCAGCAGCTTTACCCAGGGTGACGGCTACACCTTC
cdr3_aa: CASSFTQGDGYTF

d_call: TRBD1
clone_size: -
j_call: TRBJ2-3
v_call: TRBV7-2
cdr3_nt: TGTGCCAGCAGCTTAGTTGGACAGGGGGTGGCAGATACGCAGTATTTT
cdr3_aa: CASSLVGQGVADTQYF

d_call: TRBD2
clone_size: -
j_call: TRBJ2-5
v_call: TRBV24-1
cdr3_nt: TGTGCCACCAGTGATTTGCAGGCCCGGCGGGGGGGCCAAGAGACCCAGTACTTC
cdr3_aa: CATSDLQARRGGQETQYF

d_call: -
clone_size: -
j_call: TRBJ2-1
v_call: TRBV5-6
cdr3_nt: TGTGCCAGCAGCTTGTATCAATCATACAATGAGCAGTTCTTC
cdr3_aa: CASSLYQSYNEQFF

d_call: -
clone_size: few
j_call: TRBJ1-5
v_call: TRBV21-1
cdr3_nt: TGTGCCAGCACAACTAGGGGAGGGTCGAATAGTGGGGACAATCAGCCCCAGCATTTT
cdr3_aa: CASTTRGGSNSGDNQPQHF

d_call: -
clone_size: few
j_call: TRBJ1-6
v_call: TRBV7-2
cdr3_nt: TGTGCCAGCAGCTCCGGAGGGACCAATTCACCCCTCCACTTT
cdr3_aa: CASSSGGTNSPLHF

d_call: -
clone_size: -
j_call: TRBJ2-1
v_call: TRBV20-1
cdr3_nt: TGCAGTGCTCCAGGAACGTTTGGCGGCTCCTACAATGGGCAGTTCTTC
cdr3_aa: CSAPGTFGGSYNGQFF

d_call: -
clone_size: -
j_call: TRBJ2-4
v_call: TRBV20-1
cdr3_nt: TGCAGTGCCCTTGTTGGGGGGTTGGAGGAGCAGTACTTC
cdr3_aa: CSALVGGLEEQYF

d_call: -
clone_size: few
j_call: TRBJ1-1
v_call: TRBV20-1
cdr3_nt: TGCAGTGCTAGAGGACGGGTCGACACTGAAGCTTTCTTT
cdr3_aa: CSARGRVDTEAFF

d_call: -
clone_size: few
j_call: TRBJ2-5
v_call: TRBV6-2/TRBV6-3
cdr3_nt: TGTGCCAGCAGTTTCGGGGATTACGGGATGGAGACCCAGTACTTC
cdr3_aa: CASSFGDYGMETQYF

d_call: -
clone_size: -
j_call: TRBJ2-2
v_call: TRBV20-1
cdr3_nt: TGCAGTGCTCGGCGGCCGGGACAAAGCGGGGAGCTGTTTTTT
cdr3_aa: CSARRPGQSGELFF

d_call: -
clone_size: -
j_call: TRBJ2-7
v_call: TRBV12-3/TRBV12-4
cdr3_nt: TGTGCCAGCAGATCCCAGAGGGCAGGCCCCTACGAGCAGTACTTC
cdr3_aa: CASRSQRAGPYEQYF

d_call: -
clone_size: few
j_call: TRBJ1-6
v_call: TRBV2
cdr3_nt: TGTGCCAGCTCAACGATAAATTCACCCCTCCACTTT
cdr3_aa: CASSTINSPLHF

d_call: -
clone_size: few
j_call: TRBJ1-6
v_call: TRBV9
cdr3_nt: TGTGCCAGCAGCCAAAGCGGGGTGTCTAATTCACCCCTCCACTTT
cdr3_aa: CASSQSGVSNSPLHF

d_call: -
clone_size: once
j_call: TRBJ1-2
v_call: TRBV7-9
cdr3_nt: TGTGCCAGCAGTATCTCAGGCTCTCTAAAGGGCTACACCTTC
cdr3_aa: CASSISGSLKGYTF

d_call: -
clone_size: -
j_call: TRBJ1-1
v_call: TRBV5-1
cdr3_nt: TGCGCCAGCAGCTACGGGATGCGGGACACTGAAGCTTTCTTT
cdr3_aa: CASSYGMRDTEAFF

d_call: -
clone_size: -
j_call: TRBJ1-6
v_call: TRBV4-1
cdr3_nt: TGCGCCAGCAGCCAAGGACGGTTCGGGGATTCACCCCTCCACTTT
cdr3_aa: CASSQGRFGDSPLHF

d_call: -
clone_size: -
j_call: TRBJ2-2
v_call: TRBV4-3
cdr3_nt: TGCGCCAGCAGCCAAGATTTGTCAGAGAACACCGGGGAGCTGTTTTTT
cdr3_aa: CASSQDLSENTGELFF

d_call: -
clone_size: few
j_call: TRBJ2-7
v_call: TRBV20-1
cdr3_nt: TGCAGTGCTTCAGGAATCTTCTCCTACAATGAGCAGTACTTC
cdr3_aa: CSASGIFSYNEQYF